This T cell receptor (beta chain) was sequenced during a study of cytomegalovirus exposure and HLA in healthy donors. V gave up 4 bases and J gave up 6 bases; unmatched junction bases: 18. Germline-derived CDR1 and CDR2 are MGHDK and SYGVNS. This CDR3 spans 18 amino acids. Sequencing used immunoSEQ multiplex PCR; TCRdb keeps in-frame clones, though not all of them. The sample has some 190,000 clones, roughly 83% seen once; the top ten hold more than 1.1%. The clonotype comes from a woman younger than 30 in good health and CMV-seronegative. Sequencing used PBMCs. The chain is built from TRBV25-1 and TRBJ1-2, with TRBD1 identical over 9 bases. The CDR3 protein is CASSAQRDREGSMDGYTF. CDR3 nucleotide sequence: TGTGCCAGCAGTGCTCAAAGGGACAGGGAGGGTTCCATGGATGGCTACACCTTC.